Listed below are T cell receptor beta chains from one sample, sequenced in a study of cytomegalovirus exposure and HLA in healthy donors. Generated by immunoSEQ multiplex PCR, the TCRdb table keeps only in-frame clones and is missing some. Of hundreds of thousands of clones in the sample, more than 80% were seen once. Sequenced sample: PBMCs. Receptors were obtained from a woman between 18 and 29 years old in good health and CMV-seronegative. Both conserved end residues are part of each CDR3. D genes are given only for firm matches. The size of a clone is reported for some rows only, either as once, few or many, or as a class for expanded clones.

>NA|TRBV4-1|TRBJ1-1|NA
TGCGCCAGCAGCCAAGCACTCGGCACTGAAGCTTTCTTT
CASSQALGTEAFF
>NA|TRBV6-5|TRBJ2-1|once
TGTGCCAGCAGTTACGGCAGGGGGGCGGATGAGCAGTTCTTC
CASSYGRGADEQFF
>NA|TRBV28|TRBJ1-2|NA
TGTGCCAGCAGTCCCGCCGGGAGAACTAACTATGGCTACACCTTC
CASSPAGRTNYGYTF
>TRBD2|TRBV19|TRBJ2-3|NA
TGTGCCAGTAGTACCGTAGCGGGGGACACAGATACGCAGTATTTT
CASSTVAGDTDTQYF
>NA|TRBV28|TRBJ1-5|NA
TGTGGATCCCTGAGTGGCAATCAGCCCCAGCATTTT
CGSLSGNQPQHF
>NA|TRBV5-4|TRBJ1-2|NA
TGTGCCAGCAGCCTCCGGGACACGAGGGATGGCTACACCTTC
CASSLRDTRDGYTF
>NA|TRBV30|TRBJ2-3|NA
TGTGCCTGGAGTGTACGGCCAGCGATTTGGACAGATACGCAGTATTTT
CAWSVRPAIWTDTQYF
>TRBD1|TRBV27|TRBJ1-5|few
TGTGCCAGCAGGGGGGGGACAGGGTCCCAGCCCCAGCATTTT
CASRGGTGSQPQHF
>NA|TRBV27|TRBJ2-5|NA
TGTGCCAGCAGTTTATCGGACGCAACAGGCACCCGGGCCCAGTACTTC
CASSLSDATGTRAQYF
>NA|TRBV27|TRBJ1-2|NA
TGTGCCAGCAGAGTTGGGCCGGGGGTGGGCTATGGCTACACCTTC
CASRVGPGVGYGYTF
>TRBD1|TRBV10-1|TRBJ2-1|NA
TGCGCCAGCAGTGACACCGGGACAGGGGATTACGAGCAGTTCTTC
CASSDTGTGDYEQFF
>TRBD2|TRBV7-8|TRBJ2-7|NA
TGTGCCAGCAGTCGGACTAGCGCCCGGGCGCAGCAGTACTTC
CASSRTSARAQQYF
>TRBD2|TRBV13|TRBJ2-1|NA
TGTGCCAGCAGCTTACATGGCGGGAGTATCAATGAGCAGTTCTTC
CASSLHGGSINEQFF
>TRBD1|TRBV18|TRBJ2-7|NA
TGTGCCAGCTCACCATTAGGACAGGTTGGAGAGCAGTACTTC
CASSPLGQVGEQYF
>NA|TRBV11-2|TRBJ2-7|once
TGTGCCAGCAGTGAGGAACTAGTTGGCTTCGAGCAGTACTTC
CASSEELVGFEQYF
>NA|TRBV4-1|TRBJ2-1|NA
TGCGCCAGCAGCCAAGGTAGGGGGGGCTCCTACAATGAGCAGTTCTTC
CASSQGRGGSYNEQFF
>TRBD2|TRBV4-1|TRBJ2-3|NA
TGCGCCAGCAGCCCTTCATTACTAGCGGGGGGTCGCAGCACAGATACGCAGTATTTT
CASSPSLLAGGRSTDTQYF
>NA|TRBV5-1|TRBJ1-3|NA
TGCGCCAGCAGCTTGGAAACCGGCTCTGGAAACACCATATATTTT
CASSLETGSGNTIYF
>NA|TRBV9|TRBJ2-7|NA
TGTGCCAGCAGCGTACAGCCAACAGGCTACGAGCAGTACTTC
CASSVQPTGYEQYF
>NA|TRBV27|TRBJ1-1|NA
TGTGCCAGCAGTTCCCAACGGAGCGCCACTGAAGCTTTCTTT
CASSSQRSATEAFF
>TRBD1|TRBV6-6|TRBJ2-2|NA
TGTGCCAGCAGTCCCCTAGTCCCCAGGGGGTCCGGGGAGCTGTTTTTT
CASSPLVPRGSGELFF
>NA|TRBV9|TRBJ2-5|NA
TGTGCCAGCAGCGTCCGGGGGGCGTTCGGAGAGACCCAGTACTTC
CASSVRGAFGETQYF
>TRBD1|TRBV18|TRBJ2-7|NA
TGTGCCAGCTCACCCCGTAAACAGGGGCCCTACGAGCAGTACTTC
CASSPRKQGPYEQYF
>TRBD2|TRBV27|TRBJ2-1|NA
TGTGCCAGCAGCCCAACGAGCGGGAGGATAAACGAGCAGTTCTTC
CASSPTSGRINEQFF
>NA|TRBV6-6|TRBJ1-2|few
TGTGCCAGCAGAACCCTCGGGGTCTTCTATGGCTACACCTTC
CASRTLGVFYGYTF
>NA|TRBV2|TRBJ2-1|NA
TGTGCCAGTGGCGGGGGCATCAGCTCCTACAATGAGCAGTTCTTC
CASGGGISSYNEQFF
>NA|TRBV5-6|TRBJ2-5|NA
TGTGCCAGCACCCCGGGGAGAGGGCTCGGGACCCAGTACTTC
CASTPGRGLGTQYF
>TRBD2|TRBV29-1|TRBJ2-1|NA
TGCAGCGTGGAAGGACTAGCGGGAGGGCCGAGCTCCTACAATGAGCAGTTCTTC
CSVEGLAGGPSSYNEQFF
>NA|TRBV7-2|TRBJ1-2|few
TGTGCCAGCAGCTCGGCAGGGGACTATGGCTACACCTTC
CASSSAGDYGYTF
>TRBD1|TRBV28|TRBJ2-7|NA
TGTGCCAGCAGTTTATTAGTGGGGACAGGCCGCTACGAGCAGTACTTC
CASSLLVGTGRYEQYF
>NA|TRBV27|TRBJ2-1|NA
TGTGCCAGCAGTTTACAGGGGGGTTCCTACAATGAGCAGTTCTTC
CASSLQGGSYNEQFF
>TRBD2|TRBV5-6|TRBJ2-7|once
TGTGCCAGCAGCTTTAGCGGGTCCTACGAGCAGTACTTC
CASSFSGSYEQYF
>NA|TRBV5-4|TRBJ2-1|NA
TGTGCCAGCAGTCCGGGTGGGGGGGCATACAATGAGCAGTTCTTC
CASSPGGGAYNEQFF
>NA|TRBV29-1|TRBJ2-5|NA
TGCAGCGTCCCCACAGGGGGAGGGGAGACCCAGTACTTC
CSVPTGGGETQYF
>NA|TRBV6-5|TRBJ2-1|once
TGTGCCAGCAGTTCCTTGGGCGATGAGCAGTTCTTC
CASSSLGDEQFF
>TRBD2|TRBV28|TRBJ2-5|NA
TGTGCCAGCACCCCGGGACTAGCGGGGTCAGAGACCCAGTACTTC
CASTPGLAGSETQYF
>TRBD1|TRBV14|TRBJ1-1|NA
TGTGCCAGCAGCCCGACAGGGAGGTTCACTGAAGCTTTCTTT
CASSPTGRFTEAFF
>TRBD1|TRBV5-8|TRBJ1-1|NA
TGTGCCAGCAGCTTGGTGGCAGGGGGCACTGAAGCTTTCTTT
CASSLVAGGTEAFF
>NA|TRBV30|TRBJ2-3|NA
TGTGCCTGGAATACCCTCTATCCTACGCAGTATTTT
CAWNTLYPTQYF
>NA|TRBV9|TRBJ2-5|NA
TGTGCCAGCAGCCCCCACCGGGGGTTAGAGACCCAGTACTTC
CASSPHRGLETQYF
>NA|TRBV13|TRBJ2-1|NA
TGTGCCAGCAGCTTGCCACATTTACGTGAGCAGTTCTTC
CASSLPHLREQFF
>NA|TRBV30|TRBJ1-2|NA
TGTGCCTGGAGTCCACAGGTCTATGGCTACACCTTC
CAWSPQVYGYTF
>NA|TRBV27|TRBJ1-2|NA
TGTGCCAGCGAGGGGGTCCGTTATGGCTACACCTTC
CASEGVRYGYTF
>TRBD1|TRBV2|TRBJ2-5|NA
TGTGCCAGCAGTGCACAGGGGTCTAGGGGAGAGACCCAGTACTTC
CASSAQGSRGETQYF
>TRBD2|TRBV4-2|TRBJ2-7|few
TGTGCCAGCAGCCAAGACGGGACTAGCGGGAGCCTCGAGCAGTACTTC
CASSQDGTSGSLEQYF
>NA|TRBV14|TRBJ1-1|once
TGTGCCAGCAGATCCGCAGGGTACCCTTCTGAAGCTTTCTTT
CASRSAGYPSEAFF
>NA|TRBV11-2|TRBJ1-2|NA
TGTGCCCTCAGGAGGGGGGGCCATGGCTACACCTTC
CALRRGGHGYTF
>TRBD1|TRBV6-1|TRBJ2-7|NA
TGTGCCAGCAGTTTCACCGGGACAGGAAACTACGAGCAGTACTTC
CASSFTGTGNYEQYF
>TRBD2|TRBV5-1|TRBJ2-6|NA
TGCGCCAGCAGCCCGGGGGGGGCTGGGGCCAACGTCCTGACTTTC
CASSPGGAGANVLTF
>TRBD1|TRBV4-1|TRBJ1-5|NA
TGCGCCAGCAGCCAAGAGGGACAGGGGATTATGCCCCAGCATTTT
CASSQEGQGIMPQHF
>NA|TRBV11-2|TRBJ2-4|NA
TGTGCCAGCAGCGGCCGGGAGTTAGCCAAAAACATTCAGTACTTC
CASSGRELAKNIQYF
>NA|TRBV16|TRBJ2-7|NA
TGTGCCAGCAGCCAATTGGAGGGGCGCCCCGGGGACGAGCAGTACTTC
CASSQLEGRPGDEQYF